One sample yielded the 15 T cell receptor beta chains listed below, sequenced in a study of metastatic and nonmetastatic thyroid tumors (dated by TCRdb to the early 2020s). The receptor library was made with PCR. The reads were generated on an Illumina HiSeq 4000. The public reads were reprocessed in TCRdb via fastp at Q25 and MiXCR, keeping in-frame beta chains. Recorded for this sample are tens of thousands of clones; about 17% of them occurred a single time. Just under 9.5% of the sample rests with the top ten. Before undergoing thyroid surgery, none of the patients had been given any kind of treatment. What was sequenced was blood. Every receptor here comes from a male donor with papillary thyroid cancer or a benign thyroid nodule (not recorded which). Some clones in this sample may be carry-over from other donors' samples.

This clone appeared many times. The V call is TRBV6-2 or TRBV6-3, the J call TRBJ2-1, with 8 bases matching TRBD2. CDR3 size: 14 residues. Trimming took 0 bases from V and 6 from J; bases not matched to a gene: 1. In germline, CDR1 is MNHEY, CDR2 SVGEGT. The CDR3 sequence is CASSYSAGGNEQFF. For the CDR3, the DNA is TGTGCCAGCAGTTACTCCGCGGGGGGCAATGAGCAGTTCTTC.

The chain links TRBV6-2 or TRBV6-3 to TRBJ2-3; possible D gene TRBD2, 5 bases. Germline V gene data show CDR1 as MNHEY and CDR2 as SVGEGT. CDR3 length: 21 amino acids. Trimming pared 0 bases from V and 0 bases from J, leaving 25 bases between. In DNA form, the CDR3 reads TGTGCCAGCAGTTACTCGATAGACTATCTGGAGGCCTTTTCTAGCACAGATACGCAGTATTTT. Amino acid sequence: CASSYSIDYLEAFSSTDTQYF.

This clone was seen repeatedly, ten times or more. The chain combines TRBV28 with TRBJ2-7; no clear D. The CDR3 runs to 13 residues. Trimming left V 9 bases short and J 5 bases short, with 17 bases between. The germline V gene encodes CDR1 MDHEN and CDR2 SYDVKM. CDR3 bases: TGTGCCAGTATCCTCGCTGGAAGCGACGAGCAGTACTTC. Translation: CASILAGSDEQYF.

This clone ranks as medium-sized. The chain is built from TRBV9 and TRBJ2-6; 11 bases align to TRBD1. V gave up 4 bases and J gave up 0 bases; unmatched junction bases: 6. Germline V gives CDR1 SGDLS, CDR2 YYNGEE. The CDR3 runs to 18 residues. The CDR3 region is CASSRRGQGASGANVLTF. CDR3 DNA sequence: TGTGCCAGCAGCCGACGTGGACAGGGGGCCTCTGGGGCCAACGTCCTGACTTTC.

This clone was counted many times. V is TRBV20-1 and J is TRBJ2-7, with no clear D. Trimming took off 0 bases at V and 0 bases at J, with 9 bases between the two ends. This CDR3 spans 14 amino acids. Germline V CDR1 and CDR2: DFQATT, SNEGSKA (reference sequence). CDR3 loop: CSARDLSSSYEQYF. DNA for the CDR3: TGCAGTGCTAGAGATCTCTCCAGCTCCTACGAGCAGTACTTC.

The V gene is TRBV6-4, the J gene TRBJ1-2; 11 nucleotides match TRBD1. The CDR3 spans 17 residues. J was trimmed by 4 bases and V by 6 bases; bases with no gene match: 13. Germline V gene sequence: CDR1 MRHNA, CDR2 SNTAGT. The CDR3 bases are TGTGCCAGCAGCCCACTTTGGACAGGGGGCTTTGGCTATGGCTACACCTTC. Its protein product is CASSPLWTGGFGYGYTF.

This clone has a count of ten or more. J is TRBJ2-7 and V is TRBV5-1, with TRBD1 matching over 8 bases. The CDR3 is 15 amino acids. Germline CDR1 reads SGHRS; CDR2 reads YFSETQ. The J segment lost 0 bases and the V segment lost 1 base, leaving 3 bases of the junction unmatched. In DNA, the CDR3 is TGCGCCAGCAGCTTGACAGGGGGACACTCCTACGAGCAGTACTTC. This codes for CASSLTGGHSYEQYF.

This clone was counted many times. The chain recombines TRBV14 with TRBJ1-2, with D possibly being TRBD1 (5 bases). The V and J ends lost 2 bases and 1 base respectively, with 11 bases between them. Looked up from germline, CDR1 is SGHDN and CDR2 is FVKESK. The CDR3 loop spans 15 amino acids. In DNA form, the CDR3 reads TGTGCCAGCAGCCAAACCCCGACAGTTAACTATGGCTACACCTTC. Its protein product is CASSQTPTVNYGYTF.

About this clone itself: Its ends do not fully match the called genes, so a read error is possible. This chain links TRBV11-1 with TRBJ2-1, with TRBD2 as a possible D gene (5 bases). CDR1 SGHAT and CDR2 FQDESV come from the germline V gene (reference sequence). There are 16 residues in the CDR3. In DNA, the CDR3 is TGTGCCAGCAGCTTATCCGCTAGCTTGTGGTACAATGAGCAGCTCTTC. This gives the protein CASSLSASLWYNEQLF.

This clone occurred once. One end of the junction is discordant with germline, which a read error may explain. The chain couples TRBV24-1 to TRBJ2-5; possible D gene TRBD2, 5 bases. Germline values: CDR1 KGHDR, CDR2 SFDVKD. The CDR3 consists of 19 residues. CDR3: CATIDPVQRPGVDQETQYF. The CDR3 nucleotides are TGTGCCACCATTGATCCCGTACAGCGGCCCGGGGTAGATCAAGAGACCCAGTACTTC.

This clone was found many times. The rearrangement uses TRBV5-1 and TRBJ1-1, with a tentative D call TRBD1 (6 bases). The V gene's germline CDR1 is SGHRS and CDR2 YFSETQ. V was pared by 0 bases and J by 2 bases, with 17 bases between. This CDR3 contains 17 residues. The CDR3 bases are TGCGCCAGCAGCTTGGGTAGGGGACATTCTCGTAACACTGAAGCTTTCTTT. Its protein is CASSLGRGHSRNTEAFF.

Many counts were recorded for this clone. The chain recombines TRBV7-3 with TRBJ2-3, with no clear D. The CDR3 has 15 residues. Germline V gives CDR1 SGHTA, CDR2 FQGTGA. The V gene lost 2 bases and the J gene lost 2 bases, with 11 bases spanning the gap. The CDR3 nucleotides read TGTGCCAGCAGCTTACGCGGCAGGATCACAGATACGCAGTATTTT. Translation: CASSLRGRITDTQYF.

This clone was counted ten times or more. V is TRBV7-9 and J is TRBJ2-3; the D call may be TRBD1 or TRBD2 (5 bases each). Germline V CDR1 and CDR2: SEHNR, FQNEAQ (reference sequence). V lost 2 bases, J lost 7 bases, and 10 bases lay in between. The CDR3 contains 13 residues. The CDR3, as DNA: TGTGCCAGCAGCTTACGGGGCTTCCATACGCAGTATTTT. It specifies CASSLRGFHTQYF.

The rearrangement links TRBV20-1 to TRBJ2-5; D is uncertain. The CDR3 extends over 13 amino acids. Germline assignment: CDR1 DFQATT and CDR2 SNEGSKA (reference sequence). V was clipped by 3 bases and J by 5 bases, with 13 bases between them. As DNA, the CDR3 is TGCAGTGCTAGGGCCCCGGGTAGGGAGACCCAGTACTTC. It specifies CSARAPGRETQYF.

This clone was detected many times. For the CDR3, the DNA is TGTGCCAGCAGCTTAGAGTCCTGGGAGACTGAAGCTTTCTTT. It codes for CASSLESWETEAFF. The chain combines TRBV7-8 with TRBJ1-1, with unresolved D. With 1 base removed from V and 5 bases from J, the gap between germline ends came to 11 bases. The CDR3 sequence is 14 residues long. Per germline, CDR1 SGHVS and CDR2 FQNEAQ.